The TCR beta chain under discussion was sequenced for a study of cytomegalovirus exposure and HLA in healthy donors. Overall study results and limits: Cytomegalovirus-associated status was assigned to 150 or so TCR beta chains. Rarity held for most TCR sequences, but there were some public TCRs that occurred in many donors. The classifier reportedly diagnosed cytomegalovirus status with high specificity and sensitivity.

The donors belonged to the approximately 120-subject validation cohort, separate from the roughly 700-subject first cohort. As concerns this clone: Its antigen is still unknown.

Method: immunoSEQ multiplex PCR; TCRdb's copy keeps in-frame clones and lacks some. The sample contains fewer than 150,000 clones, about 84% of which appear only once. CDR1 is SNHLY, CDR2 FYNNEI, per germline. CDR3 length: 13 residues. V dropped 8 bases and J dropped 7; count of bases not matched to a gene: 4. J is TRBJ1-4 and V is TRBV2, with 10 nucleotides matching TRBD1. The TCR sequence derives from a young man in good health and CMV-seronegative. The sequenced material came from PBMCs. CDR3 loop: CASGGQGREKLFF. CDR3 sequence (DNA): TGTGCCAGCGGGGGACAGGGGCGTGAAAAACTGTTTTTT.